Each of the 29 T cell receptor beta chains below was sequenced from the same sample in a study of neoadjuvant anti-PD-1 for oral cavity cancer. The time point was: after neoadjuvant nivolumab, at surgical resection. TCRdb keeps only in-frame clones here, not all; method: immunoSEQ multiplex PCR. This repertoire shows about 9,800 clones, roughly 57% found once; its top ten account for about 4.8%. This specimen consisted of PBMCs, obtained after nivolumab (anti-PD-1) treatment. The source of these receptors is a person aged 40-85 years with oral cavity squamous cell carcinoma.

V and J are TRBV5-1 and TRBJ2-1, with 14 bases fitting TRBD2. Germline V gene lookup returns CDR1 SGHRS and CDR2 YFSETQ. The junction had 11 bases not matched to a gene; V was cut back by 3 bases and J by 0 bases. The CDR3 consists of 20 residues. This chain's CDR3 is CASSSPSGLAGDLSYNEQFF. The CDR3 bases are TGCGCCAGCAGCTCCCCTTCGGGACTAGCGGGAGACCTCTCCTACAATGAGCAGTTCTTC.

This clone was picked up one time. The chain links TRBV6-4 to TRBJ2-2, with 7 bases that match TRBD1. V lost 3 bases to trimming and J lost 4 bases; unmatched junction nucleotides: 2. The CDR3 sequence is 14 residues long. The germline V gene encodes CDR1 MRHNA and CDR2 SNTAGT. The DNA for the CDR3 is TGTGCCAGCAGTGAATCAGGGGGCACCGGGGAGCTGTTTTTT. It is translated as CASSESGGTGELFF.

The chain is built from TRBV7-3 and TRBJ2-1, with 11 bases identical to TRBD2. The germline V gene has CDR1 SGHTA and CDR2 FQGTGA. The J segment lost 9 bases and the V segment lost 5 bases, leaving 18 bases of the junction unmatched. The length of the CDR3 is 18 residues. CDR3 region: CASSHTSGSGTGYSEQFF. The CDR3 DNA reads TGTGCCAGCAGCCATACTAGCGGGAGCGGTACGGGGTATAGTGAGCAGTTCTTC.

This clone has a handful of counts. The gene calls are TRBV9 and TRBJ2-2; tentatively, D is TRBD1 (6 bases). The CDR3 runs to 14 residues. Germline V gene data show CDR1 as SGDLS and CDR2 as YYNGEE. Trimming took 2 bases from V and 6 from J, leaving 11 bases between them. In nucleotides, the CDR3 is TGTGCCAGCAGCGTCAGGGGTCGGGCCGGGGAGCTGTTTTTT. Amino acids: CASSVRGRAGELFF.

Only a few counts were recorded for this clone. This chain uses TRBV19 with TRBJ2-4, with no clear D. Trimming removed 3 bases from V and 0 bases from J, with 9 bases in between. The CDR3 sequence is 15 residues long. The germline CDR1 and CDR2 sequences are LNHDA and SQIVND (reference sequence). The CDR3 DNA is TGTGCCAGTAGTATTTCGGCAGTAGCCAAAAACATTCAGTACTTC. Its protein is CASSISAVAKNIQYF.

V usage is TRBV5-1 and J usage is TRBJ2-1; tentative D call: TRBD1 (5 bases). Germline V gene sequence: CDR1 SGHRS, CDR2 YFSETQ. V lost 2 bases to trimming and J lost 7 bases, with 7 bases between them. This CDR3 contains 12 residues. The CDR3 bases are TGCGCCAGCAGCTTCTCAGGGAATGAGCAGTTCTTC. As protein: CASSFSGNEQFF.

The V call is TRBV5-6, the J call TRBJ1-5; no definite D call. The CDR3 runs 15 residues. The germline V gene encodes CDR1 SGHDT and CDR2 YYEEEE. The V end was cut by 3 bases, the J end by 2 bases, with 12 bases between. The CDR3 reads CASSSQTQGNQPQHF. Written as DNA, the CDR3 is TGTGCCAGCAGCTCTCAGACTCAGGGCAATCAGCCCCAGCATTTT. Together with reference TRBV5-6 and TRBJ1-5, the CDR3 gives the full variable domain: DAGVTQSPTHLIKTRGQQVTLRCSPKSGHDTVSWYQQALGQGPQFIFQYYEEEERQRGNFPDRFSGHQFPNYSSELNVNALLLGDSALYLCASSSQTQGNQPQHFGDGTRLSIL.

By its share, this clone is medium-sized. The CDR3 bases are TGTGCCAGCAGTCAGGGACAGATACTGTTTTTT. Translation: CASSQGQILFF. The chain recombines TRBV6-1 with TRBJ1-4; 7 positions match TRBD1. The germline V gene encodes CDR1 MNHNS and CDR2 SASEGT. The ends lost 5 bases at V and 13 bases at J; junction bases unmatched: 4. The CDR3 totals 11 residues.

This clone has just a few counts. This chain uses TRBV5-1 with TRBJ1-3; D uncertain. The CDR3 has 15 residues. Per the germline V gene, CDR1 is SGHRS and CDR2 is YFSETQ. Trimming removed 2 bases from V and 2 bases from J, with 11 bases in between. The CDR3 nucleotides read TGCGCCAGCAGCTTCAGCCTAACAACTGGAAACACCATATATTTT. Its translation: CASSFSLTTGNTIYF.

The chain joins TRBV7-2 to TRBJ2-5; D gene uncertain. With 5 bases removed from V and 2 bases from J, the gap between germline ends came to 18 bases. CDR3 length: 16 amino acids. Germline V lookup: CDR1 SGHTA, CDR2 FQGNSA. CDR3 sequence: CASSRLGRSSQETQYF. The CDR3 DNA sequence: TGTGCCAGCAGCCGTCTGGGCCGATCCTCACAAGAGACCCAGTACTTC.

A single count supports this clone. The V call is TRBV10-3, the J call TRBJ2-5; a possible D gene is TRBD2 (6 bases). V lost 2 bases, J lost 5 bases, and 12 bases lay in between. This CDR3 spans 14 amino acids. The germline V gene has CDR1 ENHRY and CDR2 SYGVKD. DNA of the CDR3: TGTGCCATCAGTGAGCGCCCTGGGGGGGAGACCCAGTACTTC. Amino acids: CAISERPGGETQYF.

In its sample, this clone was seen a few times. V and J are TRBV27 and TRBJ1-5; unclear D gene. CDR3 length: 12 amino acids. In germline, CDR1 is MNHEY, CDR2 SMNVEV (reference sequence). Trimming cost V 6 bases and J 10 bases, with 13 bases left between them. The CDR3 region has the DNA TGTGCCAGCAGCCGAACGGCCGGACCCCAGCATTTT. Amino acids: CASSRTAGPQHF.

The chain recombines TRBV6-5 with TRBJ2-7, with D unresolved. Germline loops: CDR1 MNHEY, CDR2 SVGAGI. With 5 bases removed from V and 12 bases from J, the gap between germline ends came to 17 bases. The CDR3 is 12 residues long. The CDR3 sequence: CASSDEKSNLYF. CDR3 bases: TGTGCCAGCAGTGACGAGAAAAGCAACCTGTACTTC.

This chain connects TRBV15 to TRBJ2-5; D gene unclear. CDR3 length: 15 amino acids. V was pared by 0 bases and J by 2 bases, with 10 bases between. The germline gives CDR1 LNHNV, CDR2 YYDKDF (reference sequence). Here the CDR3 DNA reads TGTGCCACCAGCAGAGATTTTGGAAGGCAAGAGACCCAGTACTTC. It specifies CATSRDFGRQETQYF.

A few counts support this clone. The rearrangement links TRBV29-1 to TRBJ1-5, with no clear D. The V end was cut by 4 bases, the J end by 3 bases, with 10 bases between. CDR1 is SQVTM, CDR2 ANQGSEA, per germline. The CDR3 runs to 13 residues. In DNA form, the CDR3 reads TGCAGCGTTGCTGGCTCTCTCAATCAGCCCCAGCATTTT. It codes for CSVAGSLNQPQHF.

The J gene is TRBJ2-5, the V gene TRBV10-2; D uncertain. Germline CDR1 and CDR2: WSHSY and SAAADI. V lost 6 bases, J lost 3 bases, and 5 bases lay in between. The CDR3 is 11 residues long. The CDR3 DNA is TGCGCCAGCAGCGGAAAAGAGACCCAGTACTTC. It translates to CASSGKETQYF.

The chain is built from TRBV5-4 and TRBJ2-5; the D gene could be TRBD1 or TRBD2 (6 bases each). Trimming took 3 bases from V and 5 from J, leaving 17 bases between them. Germline values: CDR1 SGHNT, CDR2 YYREEE (reference sequence). The CDR3 runs 15 residues. The CDR3, as DNA: TGTGCCAGCAGCTGGACCAAGGGGGAGGCGGAGACCCAGTACTTC. This encodes CASSWTKGEAETQYF.

This clone was observed a few times. The rearrangement links TRBV5-8 to TRBJ1-3; no definite D call. V was shortened by 3 bases and J by 2 bases, with 6 bases between the two germline ends. CDR1 SGHTS and CDR2 YDEGEE come from the germline V gene. This CDR3 comprises 13 residues. CDR3 in amino acids: CASSSPAGNTIYF. Written as DNA, the CDR3 is TGTGCCAGCAGCTCCCCAGCTGGAAACACCATATATTTT.

A few counts support this clone. The chain is built from TRBV2 and TRBJ2-1; tentative D call: TRBD2 (5 bases). The length of the CDR3 is 11 residues. Germline V lookup: CDR1 SNHLY, CDR2 FYNNEI. The ends were cut back, 5 bases at V and 10 bases at J, with 9 bases in the middle. CDR3 sequence reads: CASSWTREQFF. Written as DNA, the CDR3 is TGTGCCAGCAGTTGGACTCGAGAGCAGTTCTTC.

The rearrangement uses TRBV29-1 and TRBJ1-1; no clear D gene. The germline gives CDR1 SQVTM, CDR2 ANQGSEA. V dropped 7 bases and J dropped 1 base, with 4 bases sitting between them. The CDR3 is 10 residues long. Written as DNA, the CDR3 is TGCAGCGGAAAGAACACTGAAGCTTTCTTT. Translating gives CSGKNTEAFF.

The chain is built from TRBV4-1 and TRBJ1-5, with D perhaps TRBD1 (6 bases). This CDR3 spans 14 amino acids. Germline CDR1 reads MGHRA; CDR2 reads YSYEKL. The V and J ends lost 4 bases and 5 bases respectively, with 12 bases between them. Written as DNA, the CDR3 is TGCGCCAGCAGCCCTGGACAGTCGTATCAGCCCCAGCATTTT. Translating gives CASSPGQSYQPQHF.

V is TRBV5-4 and J is TRBJ2-5; maybe TRBD2 (6 bases). The V end was cut by 4 bases, the J end by 5 bases, with 12 bases between. The CDR3 consists of 13 residues. Germline V gives CDR1 SGHNT, CDR2 YYREEE (reference sequence). CDR3 amino acids: CASSGGLTETQYF. The DNA of the CDR3 is TGTGCCAGCAGCGGGGGGTTGACGGAGACCCAGTACTTC.

The rearrangement joins TRBV18 to TRBJ2-3, with TRBD2 identical over 7 bases. V dropped 3 bases and J dropped 13; count of bases not matched to a gene: 10. The germline CDR1 and CDR2 sequences are KGHSH and LQKENI. This CDR3 spans 13 amino acids. CDR3 bases: TGTGCCAGCTCACCCCTTCGGGGGGAAGCAGAGTATTTT. Its protein is CASSPLRGEAEYF.

DNA for the CDR3: TGTGCCAGCAGCTTAAGCATCAGCAGAGATCAGCCCCAGCATTTT. The encoded protein is CASSLSISRDQPQHF. The chain combines TRBV7-2 with TRBJ1-5, with D uncertain. The CDR3 sequence is 15 residues long. Germline CDR1 SGHTA, CDR2 FQGNSA. V was shortened by 2 bases and J by 5 bases, with 13 bases between the two germline ends. Using reference TRBV7-2 and TRBJ1-5 for the parts outside the CDR3, the full variable domain is GAGVSQSPSNKVTEKGKDVELRCDPISGHTALYWYRQSLGQGLEFLIYFQGNSAPDKSGLPSDRFSAERTGGSVSTLTIQRTQQEDSAVYLCASSLSISRDQPQHFGDGTRLSIL.

This clone has more than one count but fewer than ten. The chain links TRBV7-8 to TRBJ1-1; 10 positions match TRBD1. The CDR3 extends over 16 amino acids. Germline CDR1 is SGHVS and CDR2 is FQNEAQ. V lost 5 bases, J lost 1 base, and 7 bases stayed unmatched. CDR3 nucleotide sequence: TGTGCCAGCAGCAACCGGGACAGGGGAGGGAACACTGAAGCTTTCTTT. Translation gives CASSNRDRGGNTEAFF. The variable domain in full, completed from reference TRBV7-8 and TRBJ1-1, reads GAGVSQSPRYKVAKRGQDVALRCDPISGHVSLFWYQQALGQGPEFLTYFQNEAQLDKSGLPSDRFFAERPEGSVSTLKIQRTQQEDSAVYLCASSNRDRGGNTEAFFGQGTRLTVV.

The V and J genes are TRBV27 and TRBJ1-1, with D possibly matching TRBD1 (6 bases). Between the trimmed V and J ends, which lost 4 bases and 3 bases, there was a span of 9 bases. The CDR3 spans 13 residues. Germline V gene sequence: CDR1 MNHEY, CDR2 SMNVEV (reference sequence). CDR3 amino acids: CASSYRVYTEAFF. In nucleotides, the CDR3 is TGTGCCAGCAGTTACAGGGTTTACACTGAAGCTTTCTTT.

The chain has TRBV25-1 and TRBJ1-2; TRBD1 agrees at 8 bases. CDR1 and CDR2 from the germline V gene are MGHDK and SYGVNS. The CDR3 totals 15 residues. J lost 8 bases, V lost 5 bases, and 13 bases had no gene match. DNA for the CDR3: TGTGCCAGCAGTCGGTCACCGGGACAGGCGAGGGGCTACACCTTC. Encoded protein: CASSRSPGQARGYTF.

DNA for the CDR3: TGTGCCAGCTCACCAGAGGGGGGGCAAGAGACCCAGTACTTC. Translating gives CASSPEGGQETQYF. The chain combines TRBV18 with TRBJ2-5, with D possibly TRBD2 on 7 matching bases. Between the trimmed V and J ends, which lost 2 bases and 2 bases, there was a span of 9 bases. CDR1 and CDR2 (germline): KGHSH, LQKENI. The CDR3 has 14 residues.

The rearrangement joins TRBV14 to TRBJ2-7, with D tentatively TRBD1 (5 bases). Per germline, CDR1 SGHDN and CDR2 FVKESK. V was clipped by 0 bases and J by 2 bases, with 17 bases between them. CDR3 length: 17 residues. This chain's CDR3 is CASSQDQDNPLTYEQYF. CDR3 bases: TGTGCCAGCAGCCAAGATCAGGACAACCCTCTAACCTACGAGCAGTACTTC.